This T cell receptor (beta chain) was recorded in a study of beta chain features in type 1 diabetes. Study outcomes and limitations: Sequencing used cDNA, and cells with high TCR expression could therefore be over-represented. TCRB CDR3 length was moderately but significantly reduced in all four CD4+ subsets of Type 1 diabetes patients.

There are 16 residues in the CDR3. The V and J ends lost 4 bases and 0 bases respectively, with 13 bases between them. Germline CDR1 is PRHDT and CDR2 is FYEKMQ (reference sequence). Naive, central memory, regulatory and stem cell-like memory cells within the CD4+ compartment were sorted using CD45RO/CCR7/CD25/CD127/CD95/CD27. Remarks on this clone: The antigen remains unidentified.

Expressed TCRB transcripts got sequenced, as all isolated RNA was reverse transcribed. Read counts averaged approximately 3.6 million for samples of naive, central memory and regulatory T cells. Here immunoSEQ multiplex PCR was the method, and the copy in TCRdb shows in-frame clones only, minus some. The sample has a few hundred thousand clones; about 26% are singletons. The TCR was taken from a man aged 25-40 years in good health. This chain uses TRBV13 with TRBJ1-3, with no clear D. The sequenced sample was central memory CD4+ T cells from blood. Here the CDR3 DNA reads TGTGCCAGCAGCTCCTTACACTCCGCCTCTGGAAACACCATATATTTT. Amino acids: CASSSLHSASGNTIYF.